Below are 24 T cell receptor beta chains sequenced from a single sample in a study of shared clonotypes between healthy human individuals. This table comes from immunoSEQ multiplex PCR, and its TCRdb copy is limited to in-frame clones, with some not included. This table holds tens of thousands of clones, about 63% found once. Material for sequencing was memory CD8+ T cells sorted from blood. Subset reported: CD45RO+ cells pooled with CCR7-negative TemRA cells. The origin of the receptors is a man between 25 and 39 years old in good health.

The chain is built from TRBV7-2 and TRBJ2-1, with D maybe TRBD2 (6 bases). The CDR3 sequence is 17 residues long. The V end was cut by 1 base, the J end by 0 bases, with 13 bases between. Germline values: CDR1 SGHTA, CDR2 FQGNSA. CDR3 loop: CASSLEGLTSSYNEQFF. The DNA for the CDR3 is TGTGCCAGCAGCTTAGAAGGACTAACCTCCTCCTACAATGAGCAGTTCTTC. The variable domain in full, completed from reference TRBV7-2 and TRBJ2-1, reads GAGVSQSPSNKVTEKGKDVELRCDPISGHTALYWYRQSLGQGLEFLIYFQGNSAPDKSGLPSDRFSAERTGGSVSTLTIQRTQQEDSAVYLCASSLEGLTSSYNEQFFGPGTRLTVL.

The V gene is TRBV9, the J gene TRBJ2-7; TRBD2 might be the D (6 bases). Germline V gene data show CDR1 as SGDLS and CDR2 as YYNGEE. The CDR3 has 15 amino acids. Trimming took 3 bases from V and 2 from J, leaving 15 bases between them. CDR3: CASSGGDPLTYEQYF. Here the CDR3 DNA reads TGTGCCAGCAGCGGCGGGGACCCCCTTACCTACGAGCAGTACTTC.

With regard to this clone: It is likely a read error: a sequence one base away is far more abundant. This CDR3 is also generated by other DNA sequences in the sample. The chain carries TRBV5-1 and TRBJ2-1; D may be TRBD2 (5 bases). Trimming took 4 bases from V and 6 from J, leaving 11 bases between them. The CDR3 sequence is 13 residues long. Germline CDR1 and CDR2: SGHRS and YFSETQ. The CDR3 is CASSLLAFNEQFF. The CDR3 DNA follows: TGCGCCAGCAGCCTTCTAGCCTTCAATGAGCAGTTCTTC.

The chain joins TRBV6-5 to TRBJ2-7; 13 bases are shared with TRBD2. This CDR3 is 15 amino acids long. Trimming cost V 2 bases and J 4 bases; bases outside gene matches: 2. Germline-derived CDR1 and CDR2 are MNHEY and SVGAGI. DNA for the CDR3: TGTGCCAGCAGTTACGAACTAGCGGGAGGGTACGAGCAGTACTTC. Translated, it gives CASSYELAGGYEQYF.

This chain uses TRBV7-9 with TRBJ2-7; no clear D gene. The germline gives CDR1 SEHNR, CDR2 FQNEAQ (reference sequence). The CDR3 covers 13 residues. Trimming cost V 8 bases and J 5 bases, with 16 bases left between them. CDR3 amino acids: CASSPPSGNEQYF. The CDR3 region has the DNA TGTGCCAGCTCTCCACCCTCAGGCAACGAGCAGTACTTC.

This clone came up a few times. The sample carries other DNA sequences with the same CDR3. V gene TRBV28 combines with J gene TRBJ2-7, with D hard to call. There are 12 residues in the CDR3. V lost 6 bases and J lost 0, with 6 bases in between. Germline CDR1 and CDR2: MDHEN and SYDVKM. The CDR3: CASRDISYEQYF. CDR3 sequence (DNA): TGTGCCAGCAGAGACATCTCCTACGAGCAGTACTTC. The whole variable domain, filled in from reference TRBV28 and TRBJ2-7, reads DVKVTQSSRYLVKRTGEKVFLECVQDMDHENMFWYRQDPGLGLRLIYFSYDVKMKEKGDIPEGYSVSREKKERFSLILESASTNQTSMYLCASRDISYEQYFGPGTRLTVT.

This clone was detected ten times or more. V usage is TRBV7-9 and J usage is TRBJ2-7; a possible D gene is TRBD1 (7 bases). Germline CDR1 is SEHNR and CDR2 is FQNEAQ (reference sequence). V lost 10 bases and J 3 bases, leaving 16 bases between the germline ends. The CDR3 contains 13 residues. The CDR3 loop is CATQGGSLYEQYF. CDR3 DNA: TGTGCCACCCAGGGGGGAAGTCTCTACGAGCAGTACTTC. Filled out from reference TRBV7-9 and TRBJ2-7, the complete variable domain reads DTGVSQNPRHKITKRGQNVTFRCDPISEHNRLYWYRQTLGQGPEFLTYFQNEAQLEKSRLLSDRFSAERPKGSFSTLEIQRTEQGDSAMYLCATQGGSLYEQYFGPGTRLTVT.

V is TRBV7-9 and J is TRBJ2-1; no firm D call. Germline values: CDR1 SEHNR, CDR2 FQNEAQ (reference sequence). This CDR3 comprises 13 residues. V was trimmed by 2 bases and J by 10 bases, leaving 12 bases between them. CDR3 nucleotides: TGTGCCAGCAGCTTACCCCAGTTAAAGGAGCAGTTCTTC. Protein product: CASSLPQLKEQFF.

Of note for this clone: In the same sample, other DNA sequences code for this CDR3. The rearrangement uses TRBV2 and TRBJ1-5; no firm D call. The V end was cut by 3 bases, the J end by 0 bases, with 9 bases between. Germline CDR1 SNHLY, CDR2 FYNNEI. CDR3 length: 15 amino acids. The CDR3 is CASSEDGYSNQPQHF. Written as DNA, the CDR3 is TGTGCCAGCAGTGAGGATGGTTATAGCAATCAGCCCCAGCATTTT.

V gene TRBV7-9 combines with J gene TRBJ1-2, with TRBD1 identical over 10 bases. Germline V gene sequence: CDR1 SEHNR, CDR2 FQNEAQ (reference sequence). V shed 5 bases, J shed 6 bases, and the junction held 21 bases outside the gene matches. The CDR3 sequence is 19 residues long. CDR3 protein: CASSPRDRDRGATSDGYTF. CDR3 coding DNA: TGTGCCAGCAGCCCGCGAGACCGGGACAGGGGCGCCACTAGTGATGGCTACACCTTC.

The V and J genes are TRBV6-5 and TRBJ2-7, with D perhaps TRBD1 (5 bases). CDR1 is MNHEY, CDR2 SVGAGI, per germline. This CDR3 is built from 13 residues. Deletions cut 4 bases from V and 4 bases from J, with 11 bases between. The CDR3 loop reads CASSSTGKYEQYF. CDR3 in DNA: TGTGCCAGCAGTTCCACAGGAAAATACGAGCAGTACTTC.

This chain joins TRBV29-1 and TRBJ2-1; 8 bases fit TRBD2. V was pared by 1 base and J by 4 bases, with 6 bases of the junction left unmatched. Looked up from germline, CDR1 is SQVTM and CDR2 is ANQGSEA. This CDR3 has 15 residues. The chain's CDR3 is CSVEGSGDLYNEQFF. The CDR3 DNA follows: TGCAGCGTTGAAGGTAGCGGGGACTTATACAATGAGCAGTTCTTC.

Regarding this clone: The junction departs from germline at one end; a sequencing error may be responsible. This chain links TRBV28 with TRBJ2-7; D gene uncertain. The germline V gene has CDR1 MDHEN and CDR2 SYDVKM. The CDR3 runs to 13 residues. CDR3 loop: CASSLTESFEQYF. The CDR3 DNA follows: TGTGCCAGCAGCCTGACCGAGTCCTTCGAGCAGTACTTC.

This clone was seen only a few times. This rearrangement joins TRBV28 to TRBJ2-7, with 8 bases fitting TRBD2. The junction had 4 bases not matched to a gene; V was cut back by 4 bases and J by 2 bases. From germline, CDR1 is MDHEN and CDR2 SYDVKM. The CDR3 has 14 amino acids. The CDR3: CASSYSTSAYEQYF. CDR3 sequence (DNA): TGTGCCAGCAGTTACTCGACTAGCGCCTACGAGCAGTACTTC.

This sequence joins TRBV29-1 and TRBJ2-1; 11 bases are shared with TRBD2. CDR3 length equals 13 residues. Per germline, CDR1 SQVTM and CDR2 ANQGSEA. The junction had 5 bases not matched to a gene; V was cut back by 7 bases and J by 6 bases. CDR3 sequence reads: CSGSLAGGNEQFF. The CDR3 DNA reads as TGCAGCGGGAGTCTAGCGGGAGGCAATGAGCAGTTCTTC.

The chain employs TRBV27 and TRBJ2-6; D unclear. The germline V and J ends were trimmed by 5 bases and 0 bases, with 11 bases remaining between them. The CDR3 spans 16 residues. CDR1 and CDR2 from the germline V gene are MNHEY and SMNVEV (reference sequence). The DNA of the CDR3 is TGTGCCAGCAGTCCCGAAGGGTTCTCTGGGGCCAACGTCCTGACTTTC. Translating it yields CASSPEGFSGANVLTF.

Regarding this clone: One end of the junction varies from germline; a read error may be responsible. V usage is TRBV10-2 and J usage is TRBJ2-7; 7 bases map to TRBD1. CDR3 length: 12 amino acids. Germline lookup yields CDR1 WSHSY and CDR2 SAAADI. In nucleotides, the CDR3 is TGCGCCAGCAGTGAAGTCCCGACAGGGAATCTCTTC. Amino acids: CASSEVPTGNLF.

The chain uses TRBV5-1 and TRBJ2-5, with D hard to call. With 5 bases removed from V and 2 bases from J, the gap between germline ends came to 10 bases. The CDR3 is made up of 13 amino acids. Germline V gene sequence: CDR1 SGHRS, CDR2 YFSETQ. CDR3 nucleotide sequence: TGCGCCAGCAGATCACTTCCACAAGAGACCCAGTACTTC. It is translated as CASRSLPQETQYF.

The rearrangement uses TRBV11-1 and TRBJ2-1, with D perhaps being TRBD1 or TRBD2 (5 bases each). Trimming cost V 6 bases and J 4 bases, with 19 bases left between them. This CDR3 is 16 amino acids long. CDR1 and CDR2 (germline): SGHAT, FQDESV (reference sequence). In DNA form, the CDR3 reads TGTGCCAGCAGTATAGGAAAGGGGACCCCTTACAATGAGCAGTTCTTC. Translated: CASSIGKGTPYNEQFF. The whole variable domain, remainder taken from reference TRBV11-1 and TRBJ2-1, is EAEVAQSPRYKITEKSQAVAFWCDPISGHATLYWYRQILGQGPELLVQFQDESVVDDSQLPKDRFSAERLKGVDSTLKIQPAELGDSAMYLCASSIGKGTPYNEQFFGPGTRLTVL.

V and J are TRBV2 and TRBJ1-1; no reliable D call. The CDR3 sequence is 13 residues long. Per the germline V gene, CDR1 is SNHLY and CDR2 is FYNNEI. Trimming took 0 bases from V and 6 from J, leaving 8 bases between them. In DNA, the CDR3 is TGTGCCAGCAGTGAAGCGCCGGGGTCTGAAGCTTTCTTT. Translating it yields CASSEAPGSEAFF.

The V gene is TRBV2, the J gene TRBJ2-1; 16 positions agree with TRBD2. Germline V CDR1 and CDR2: SNHLY, FYNNEI. The CDR3 consists of 18 residues. V shed 6 bases, J shed 4 bases, and the junction held 9 bases outside the gene matches. In DNA, the CDR3 is TGTGCCAGCAGGGGGACTAGCGGGAGGGAGGGGTATTACAATGAGCAGTTCTTC. Protein: CASRGTSGREGYYNEQFF.

This clone was found a few times. V and J are TRBV2 and TRBJ2-3; 10 nucleotides agree with TRBD1. V shed 6 bases and J 3 bases; nucleotides not matched to a gene: 3. CDR3 length: 14 amino acids. The germline CDR1 and CDR2 sequences are SNHLY and FYNNEI. The chain's CDR3 is CASSQGQGTDTQYF. CDR3 nucleotide sequence: TGTGCCAGCAGCCAGGGACAGGGGACAGATACGCAGTATTTT.

On this clone: The sample holds other DNA sequences that translate to the same CDR3. V gene TRBV5-4 combines with J gene TRBJ2-7; 11 bases are a match to TRBD1. The CDR3 extends over 15 amino acids. V gave up 3 bases and J gave up 3 bases; unmatched junction bases: 5. Germline values: CDR1 SGHNT, CDR2 YYREEE (reference sequence). The CDR3 protein is CASSSPGQGVYEQYF. DNA for the CDR3: TGTGCCAGCAGCTCGCCGGGACAGGGGGTCTACGAGCAGTACTTC. Looking up the rest from reference TRBV5-4 and TRBJ2-7 gives the full variable domain: ETGVTQSPTHLIKTRGQQVTLRCSSQSGHNTVSWYQQALGQGPQFIFQYYREEENGRGNFPPRFSGLQFPNYSSELNVNALELDDSALYLCASSSPGQGVYEQYFGPGTRLTVT.

This chain connects TRBV9 to TRBJ2-1; tentative D call: TRBD1 (6 bases). V was trimmed by 5 bases and J by 3 bases, leaving 15 bases between them. This CDR3 spans 15 amino acids. Germline V CDR1 and CDR2: SGDLS, YYNGEE. CDR3 sequence (DNA): TGTGCCAGCAGGGAGGAGACAGGAGACTACAATGAGCAGTTCTTC. Translation gives CASREETGDYNEQFF.